These 8 T cell receptor beta chains were all obtained from the same sample, sequenced in a study of T cell repertoires in cytomegalovirus infection. Each CDR3 protein is one row after TCRdb ran MiXCR on the reads. Of 500,000 or so distinct CDR3 sequences listed, about 15% are singletons. Sequencing used CD8+ T cells from PBMCs. Source of these receptors: a human donor in good health (CMV status not recorded). Some clones in this sample may be carry-over from other donors' samples.

Details on this clonotype: With a much larger clone just one base away, this may be a read error. The rearrangement links TRBV11-2 to TRBJ1-6, with D uncertain. Germline V lookup: CDR1 SGHAT, CDR2 FQNNGV. The CDR3 runs 16 residues. CDR3 in amino acids: CASSLIGSSYNSPLQF. CDR3 DNA sequence: TGTGCCAGCAGCTTGATAGGGAGCTCCTATAATTCACCCCTCCAATTT.

The table lists this clonotype with a few counts. J is TRBJ2-5 and V is TRBV7-9, with D uncertain. The germline CDR1 and CDR2 sequences are SEHNR and FQNEAQ (reference sequence). V lost 6 bases, J lost 7 bases, and 15 bases lay in between. The CDR3 is 13 amino acids. The CDR3 nucleotides read TGTGCCAGCAGGTCCGGGCCCTCGGGGACCCAGTACTTC. Translation: CASRSGPSGTQYF.

This clonotype was observed many times. This sequence joins TRBV19 and TRBJ1-5; D might be TRBD1 (6 bases). The CDR3 loop spans 15 amino acids. Trimming cost V 8 bases and J 7 bases, with 21 bases left between them. The germline V gene has CDR1 LNHDA and CDR2 SQIVND (reference sequence). CDR3 residues: CASPRGPTAGQPQHF. The CDR3 DNA reads as TGTGCCAGTCCCAGGGGCCCCACAGCGGGACAGCCCCAGCATTTT.

This clonotype was seen a single time. The V call is TRBV15, the J call TRBJ1-2; 9 bases line up with TRBD1. With 1 base clipped from V and 8 bases from J, the junction kept 5 bases outside the gene matches. Germline V lookup: CDR1 LNHNV, CDR2 YYDKDF (reference sequence). The CDR3 is 14 residues long. CDR3: CATSRGGQGGGYTF. In nucleotides, the CDR3 is TGTGCCACCAGCAGAGGGGGACAGGGTGGCGGCTACACCTTC.

Ten or more counts support this clonotype. The chain is built from TRBV12-3 or TRBV12-4 and TRBJ2-7; D gene uncertain. This CDR3 comprises 15 residues. V was cut by 6 bases and J by 2 bases, with 17 bases left in between. This chain's CDR3 is CASSEIIGFAYEQYF. The CDR3 DNA sequence: TGTGCCAGCAGCGAAATAATTGGCTTCGCCTACGAGCAGTACTTC.

CDR3 sequence reads: CASSQDQLAGGGIQYF. Written as DNA, the CDR3 is TGTGCCAGCAGCCAAGACCAACTAGCGGGAGGGGGCATTCAGTACTTC. This chain connects TRBV4-2 to TRBJ2-4; TRBD2 matches at 13 bases. The trim removed 0 bases at V and 9 bases at J, leaving 5 bases unmatched. The length of the CDR3 is 16 residues. CDR1 and CDR2 from the germline V gene are LGHNA and YNFKEQ.

The table lists this clonotype with a few counts. The CDR3 sequence: CASSQGVAYNEQFF. CDR3 coding DNA: TGTGCCAGCAGCCAGGGGGTCGCCTACAATGAGCAGTTCTTC. This rearrangement joins TRBV11-2 to TRBJ2-1; 7 bases are shared with TRBD1. Per germline, CDR1 SGHAT and CDR2 FQNNGV. The CDR3 has 14 residues. V gave up 5 bases and J gave up 2 bases; unmatched junction bases: 3.

Concerning this clonotype: A much bigger clone sits one base away, suggesting this may be a read error. The chain couples TRBV5-8 to TRBJ2-7; D is perhaps TRBD1 (5 bases). Germline V gene lookup returns CDR1 SGHTS and CDR2 YDEGEE. V gave up 4 bases and J gave up 3 bases, with 20 bases separating them. The CDR3 has 16 residues. The CDR3 DNA sequence: TGTGCCAGCAGCCCTGGATACAGGCTGGCGCACTACGAGCAGTACTTC. Residues: CASSPGYRLAHYEQYF.